This TCR beta chain emerged from a study of CD8 T cells in Susac syndrome (dated by TCRdb to about 2019). Regarding the research as a whole: The study used repertoire sequencing to test whether antigen drove CD8+ T cell activation and differentiation in Susac syndrome. What the work shows at the level of the full study, not this receptor alone: The number of individuals in the TCR sequencing and HLA analysis was acknowledged as relatively small.

High-throughput TCR beta sequencing profiled peripheral blood CD8+ and CD4+ T cells from healthy donors, Susac syndrome patients and multiple sclerosis patients. Healthy donors were age- and sex-matched controls. Bulk CD8+ and CD4+ T cells were purified by magnetic negative isolation, whereas CD8+ TEMRA cells were enriched by FACS. Blood was drawn into EDTA tubes, processed within 24 hours, and PBMCs were isolated by density gradient centrifugation. PBMCs intended for TCR sequencing were frozen in liquid nitrogen and were later thawed in a 37 degrees C water bath. Purity of sorted or isolated CD4+, CD8+ and CD8+ TEMRA cells was at least 90%. As to this clonotype: The antigen it recognizes is unknown. Base qualities are not recorded, but no much larger clone differs from it by a single base.

The V end loses 5 bases and the J end loses 7 bases, and a stretch of 24 bases separates them. The CDR3 contains 17 residues, cysteine and phenylalanine counted. Only the CDR3 DNA is retained, 51 bases long and in frame from the first base. RNA was extracted using the RNeasy kit, and roughly 0.5 to 1 ug of the RNA was reverse transcribed with random hexamers. TCR beta CDR3 regions were amplified with the immunoSEQ multiplex PCR assay covering 54 Vbeta and 13 Jbeta segments. PCR amplification bias was corrected using a synthetic template baseline for primer optimization and computational correction. Turning to the authors' computational methods: Only productive sequences were kept, with reads annotated to V, D and J genes according to IMGT and analyzed in immunoSEQ Analyzer. Clonality was calculated as one minus the Shannon entropy normalized by log2 of the number of productive unique sequences. For each patient and control, public and private clones were evaluated within the 100 most prevalent clones. A clone was defined as Susac-specific if it was absent from the healthy and MS cohorts, from over 1,000 published viral clones and from other ImmuneACCESS disease sequences. Using fastp at Q25 and MiXCR, TCRdb reprocessed the public reads and kept productive beta chains. Rows are unified per CDR3 protein, each entry keeping the most common DNA and genes. TCRdb's processing, not the study's, gives the V and J calls here. Across this sample there are some 180,000 distinct CDR3 sequences, with 80% to 95% seen only once. The top ten constitute about 0.1% of the sample.

The sequence joins TRBV12-3 or TRBV12-4 to TRBJ1-5, with TRBD1 perhaps the D gene, on 6 matching bases. Material for sequencing was CD4+ T cells from PBMCs. This sequence was found in a human donor in good health. The CDR3 region has the sequence CASSLALGGQSRQPQHF. In nucleotides, the sequence is TGTGCCAGCAGTCTCGCCCTCGGAGGACAGAGCCGACAGCCCCAGCATTTT.